This T cell receptor (beta chain) was documented in a study of blood T cell repertoires in COVID-19. Study at large: The analysed material was cDNA or gDNA that came from T cells, B-cell-depleted T cells, or PBMCs.

Generated by immunoSEQ multiplex PCR, the TCRdb table keeps only in-frame clones and is missing some. The data show around 100,000 clones, less than 85% seen once. On this clone: At the DNA level, this CDR3 is encoded by other sequences in the same sample as well.

The ends lost 1 base at V and 9 bases at J; junction bases unmatched: 3. The CDR3 has 13 amino acids. Germline V CDR1 and CDR2: SQVTM, ANQGSEA. Material: peripheral blood. The source of this sequence is a woman aged 55-69 years with acute or convalescent COVID-19. This chain connects TRBV29-1 to TRBJ1-5, with 10 positions matching TRBD1. The chain's CDR3 is CSVEGTGGGPQHF. The CDR3 nucleotides are TGCAGCGTTGAAGGGACAGGGGGGGGGCCCCAGCATTTT. Full variable domain (outside the CDR3, taken from reference TRBV29-1 and TRBJ1-5): SAVISQKPSRDICQRGTSLTIQCQVDSQVTMMFWYRQQPGQSLTLIATANQGSEATYESGFVIDKFPISRPNLTFSTLTVSNMSPEDSSIYLCSVEGTGGGPQHFGDGTRLSIL.